This record looks at one T cell receptor beta chain sequence and its context. Its antigen remains unidentified. This entry belongs to a study of CXCR3-negative and CXCR3-positive naive CD8 T cells. Study-wide findings and caveats: Because surface CD5 did not distinguish the naive subsets, TCR strength was inferred from TRB CDR3 properties.

With UMI labels, 5' RACE was used to prepare the TRB cDNA libraries. TCRdb reprocessed the 5' RACE reads, with one entry per CDR3 protein and no DNA. This repertoire includes approximately 41,000 distinct CDR3 sequences. There are 17 residues in the CDR3. CDR1 and CDR2 from the germline V gene are MNHEY and SMNVEV (reference sequence). The sample comprised memory CD8+ T cells from blood. The source is a human donor in good health. Some clones in this sample may be carry-over from other donors' samples. The J gene is TRBJ2-1, the V gene TRBV27; the D call of TRBD1 rests on TCRdb alone, since no DNA is present to check it. The CDR3 sequence: CASSLSPRGYSYNEQFF.